This TCR beta chain stems from a study of chemoradiotherapy in HPV16-positive cancers. Trimming stripped 2 bases from V and 3 bases from J, with 10 bases between. The CDR3 contains 14 residues. Germline V gene data show CDR1 as MNHEY and CDR2 as SVGAGI. Sequenced by immunoSEQ multiplex PCR; TCRdb stores in-frame clones only, minus some. In the table there are more than 10,000 clones, 60% to 80% of which are singletons. This clone was seen once. This clonotype originated in a human donor with HPV-associated anogenital cancer. This material was obtained from a patient who underwent chemoradiotherapy. The chain employs TRBV6-5 and TRBJ1-1, with unresolved D. This CDR3 is CASSYQARYTEAFF. In DNA form, the CDR3 reads TGTGCCAGCAGTTACCAGGCCAGGTACACTGAAGCTTTCTTT.